This TCR beta chain was recovered during a study of response to subunit inactivated influenza vaccine. Study-level results: Authors suggested each seasonal influenza vaccination recruits few new T cells.

There are many counts of this clonotype. Its antigen is unknown. Each CDR3 protein gets one entry after TCRdb re-called the RT-PCR reads with MiXCR. The sample lists 500,000 or so distinct CDR3 sequences, about 10% occurring once. This clonotype was obtained from a man between 45 and 60 years old who received an inactivated influenza vaccine. Sequenced material: PBMCs from blood, taken more than 35 days after vaccination.

CDR3 protein: CASSGRTDEQFF. CDR3 bases: TGTGCCAGCAGCGGGAGGACCGATGAGCAGTTCTTC. The V call is TRBV7-9, the J call TRBJ2-1, with TRBD2 as a possible D gene (6 bases). CDR3 size: 12 residues. Trimming pared 5 bases from V and 8 bases from J, leaving 10 bases between. CDR1 and CDR2 from the germline V gene are SEHNR and FQNEAQ (reference sequence).